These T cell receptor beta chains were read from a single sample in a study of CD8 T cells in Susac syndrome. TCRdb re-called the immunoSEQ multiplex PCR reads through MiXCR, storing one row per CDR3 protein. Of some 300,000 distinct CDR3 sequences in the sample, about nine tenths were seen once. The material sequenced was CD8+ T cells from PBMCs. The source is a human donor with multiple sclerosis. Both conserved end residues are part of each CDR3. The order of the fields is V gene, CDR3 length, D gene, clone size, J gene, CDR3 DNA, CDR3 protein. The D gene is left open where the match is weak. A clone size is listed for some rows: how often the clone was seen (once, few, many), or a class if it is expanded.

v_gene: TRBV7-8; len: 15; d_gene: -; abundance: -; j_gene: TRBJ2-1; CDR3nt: TGTGCCAGCAGCTTAAGGCAGGGGAGCTACAATGAGCAGTTCTTC; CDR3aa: CASSLRQGSYNEQFF
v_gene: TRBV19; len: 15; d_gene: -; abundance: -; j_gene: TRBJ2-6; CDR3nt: TGTGCCAGTAGTATTGCTCTCTCTGGGGCCAACGTCCTGACTTTC; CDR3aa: CASSIALSGANVLTF
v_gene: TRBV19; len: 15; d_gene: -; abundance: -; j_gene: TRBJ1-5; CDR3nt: TGTGCCAGTAGTATAACATCCATAGGCAATCAGCCCCAGCATTTT; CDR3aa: CASSITSIGNQPQHF
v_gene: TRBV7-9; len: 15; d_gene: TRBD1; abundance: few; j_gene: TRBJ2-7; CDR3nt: TGTGCCAGCAGTTCTACCTTGGACAGGTCCTACGAGCAGTACTTC; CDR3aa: CASSSTLDRSYEQYF
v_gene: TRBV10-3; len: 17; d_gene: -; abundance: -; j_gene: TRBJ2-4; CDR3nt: TGTGCCACCCGGGCGGTTGGCGGGGAACTAGCCAAAAACATTCAGTACTTC; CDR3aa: CATRAVGGELAKNIQYF
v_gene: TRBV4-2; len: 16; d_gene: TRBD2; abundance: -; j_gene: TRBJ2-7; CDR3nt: TGTGCCAGCAGCCAAGAACAAGCGGGGAACTCCTACGAGCAGTACTTC; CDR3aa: CASSQEQAGNSYEQYF
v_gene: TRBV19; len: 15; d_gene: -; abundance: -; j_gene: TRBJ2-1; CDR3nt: TGTGCCAGTAGTCTCCTCGCCGTGGGGGACAATGAGCAGTTCTTC; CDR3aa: CASSLLAVGDNEQFF
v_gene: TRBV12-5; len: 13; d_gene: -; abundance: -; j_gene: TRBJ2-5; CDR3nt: TGTGCTAGTGGTCCGGACAACCAAGAGACCCAGTACTTC; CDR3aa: CASGPDNQETQYF
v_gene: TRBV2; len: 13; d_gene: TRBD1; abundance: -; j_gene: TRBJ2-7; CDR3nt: TGTGCCAGCGCCGGGACAGGGAGCTACGAGCAGTACTTC; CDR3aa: CASAGTGSYEQYF
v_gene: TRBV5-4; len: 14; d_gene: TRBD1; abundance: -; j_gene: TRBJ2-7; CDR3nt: TGTGCCAGCAGCTGGGACAGGGTTCGCGGCGAGCAGTACTTC; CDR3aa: CASSWDRVRGEQYF
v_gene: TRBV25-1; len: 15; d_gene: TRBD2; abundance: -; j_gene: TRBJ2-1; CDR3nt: TGTGCCAGCAGTGGACGGGGGGAGGTAGTGAATGAGCAGTTCTTC; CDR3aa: CASSGRGEVVNEQFF
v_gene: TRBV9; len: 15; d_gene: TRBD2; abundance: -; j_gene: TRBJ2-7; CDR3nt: TGTGCCAGCAGCGCGAGGGGGACTAGCGGCTACGAGCAGTACTTC; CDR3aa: CASSARGTSGYEQYF
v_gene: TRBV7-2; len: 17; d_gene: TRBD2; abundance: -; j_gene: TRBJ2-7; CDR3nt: TGTGCCAGCAGCCTTTGGCGGACTAGCGGCGGTTTCTACGAGCAGTACTTC; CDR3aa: CASSLWRTSGGFYEQYF
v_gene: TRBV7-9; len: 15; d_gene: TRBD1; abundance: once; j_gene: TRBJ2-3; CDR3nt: TGTGCCAGCAGCTTCCAGGGGGCGATCACAGATACGCAGTATTTT; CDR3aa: CASSFQGAITDTQYF
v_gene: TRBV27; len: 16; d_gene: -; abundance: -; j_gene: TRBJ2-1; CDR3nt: TGTGCCAGCAGTTTGGCCCTGGGCGTCGCCTACAATGAGCAGTTCTTC; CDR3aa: CASSLALGVAYNEQFF
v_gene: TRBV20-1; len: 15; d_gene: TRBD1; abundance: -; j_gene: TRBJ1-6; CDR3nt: TGCAGTGCGGTAGACAGGGGATCCTATAATTCACCCCTCCACTTT; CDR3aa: CSAVDRGSYNSPLHF
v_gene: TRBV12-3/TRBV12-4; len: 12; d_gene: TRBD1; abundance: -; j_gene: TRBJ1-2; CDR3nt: TGTGCCAGCAGCGACAGGGGGCTCGGCTACACCTTC; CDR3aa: CASSDRGLGYTF
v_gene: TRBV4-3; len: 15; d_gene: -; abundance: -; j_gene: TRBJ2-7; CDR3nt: TGCGCCAGCAGCCAACTCTCAGGGGCCACCTACGAGCAGTACTTC; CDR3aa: CASSQLSGATYEQYF
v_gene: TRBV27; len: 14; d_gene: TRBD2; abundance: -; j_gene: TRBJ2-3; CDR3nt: TGTGCCAGCAGCTACCCCAGCGGGGGGGAGACGCAGTATTTT; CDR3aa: CASSYPSGGETQYF
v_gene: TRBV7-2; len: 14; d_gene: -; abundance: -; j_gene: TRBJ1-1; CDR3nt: TGTGCCAGCAGCTTCCCAGGGGATAACACTGAAGCTTTCTTT; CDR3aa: CASSFPGDNTEAFF
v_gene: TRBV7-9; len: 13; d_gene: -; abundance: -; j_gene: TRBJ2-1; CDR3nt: TGTGCCAGCAGCCCCGACTGGGTCGATGAGCAGTTCTTC; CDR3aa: CASSPDWVDEQFF
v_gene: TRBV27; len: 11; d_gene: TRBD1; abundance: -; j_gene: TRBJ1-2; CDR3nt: TGTGCCAGCGGGACAGGAAATGGCTACACCTTC; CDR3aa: CASGTGNGYTF
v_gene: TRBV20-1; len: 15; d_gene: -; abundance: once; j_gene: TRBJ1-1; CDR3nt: TGCAGTGCTAGAGATCTCGAGGGGACTAGGACTGAAGCTTTCTTT; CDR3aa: CSARDLEGTRTEAFF
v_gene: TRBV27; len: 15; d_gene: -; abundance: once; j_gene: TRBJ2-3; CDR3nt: TGTGCCAGCAGTTTATTCTTTCCCCCGACAGATACGCAGTATTTT; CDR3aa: CASSLFFPPTDTQYF
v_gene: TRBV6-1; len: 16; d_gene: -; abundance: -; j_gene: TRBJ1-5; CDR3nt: TGTGCCAGCAGCGCCGACGGGTCTTATAGCAATCAGCCCCAGCATTTT; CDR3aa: CASSADGSYSNQPQHF
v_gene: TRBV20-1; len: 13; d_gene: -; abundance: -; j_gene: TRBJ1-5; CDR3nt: TGCAGTGCTCCCGGCGATAGCAATCAGCCCCAGCATTTT; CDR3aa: CSAPGDSNQPQHF
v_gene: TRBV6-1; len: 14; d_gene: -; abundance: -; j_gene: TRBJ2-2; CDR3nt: TGTGCCAGCAGTGACGGTGGCTGGGCCGGGGAGCTGTTTTTT; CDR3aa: CASSDGGWAGELFF
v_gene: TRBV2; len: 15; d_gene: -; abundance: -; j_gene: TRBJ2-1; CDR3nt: TGTGCCAGCAAAGACTCTACCACCTCCTACAATGAGCAGTTCTTC; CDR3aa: CASKDSTTSYNEQFF
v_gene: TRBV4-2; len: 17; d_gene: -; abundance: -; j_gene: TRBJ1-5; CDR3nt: TGTGCCAGCAGCCAAGCTTTCGGGTTACGTAGCAATCAGCCCCAGCATTTT; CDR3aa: CASSQAFGLRSNQPQHF
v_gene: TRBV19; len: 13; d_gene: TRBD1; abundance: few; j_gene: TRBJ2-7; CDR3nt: TGTGCCAGTAGTACCACAGGGGGCTACGAGCAGTACTTC; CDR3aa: CASSTTGGYEQYF
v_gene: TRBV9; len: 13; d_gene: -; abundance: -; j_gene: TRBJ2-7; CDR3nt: TGTGCCAGCAGCGTAGGAGTTTCTGGGGAGCAGTACTTC; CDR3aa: CASSVGVSGEQYF
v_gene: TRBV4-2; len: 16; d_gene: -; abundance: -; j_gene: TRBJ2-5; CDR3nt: TGTGCCAGCAGCCAAGATTATGGCCAGGGAGGCGAGACCCAGTACTTC; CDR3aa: CASSQDYGQGGETQYF
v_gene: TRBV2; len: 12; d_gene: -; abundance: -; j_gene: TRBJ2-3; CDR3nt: TGTGCCAGCAGTGGCCTCCTGGATACGCAGTATTTT; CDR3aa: CASSGLLDTQYF
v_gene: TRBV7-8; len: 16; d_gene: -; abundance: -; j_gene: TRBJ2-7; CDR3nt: TGTGCCAGCAGCTTGTTCGACGGAGTCAGAAGATACGAACAGTACTTC; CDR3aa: CASSLFDGVRRYEQYF
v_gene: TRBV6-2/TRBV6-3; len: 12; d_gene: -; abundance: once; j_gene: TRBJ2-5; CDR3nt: TGTGCCAGCAGATCGAACGAGGAGACCCAGTACTTC; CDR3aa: CASRSNEETQYF
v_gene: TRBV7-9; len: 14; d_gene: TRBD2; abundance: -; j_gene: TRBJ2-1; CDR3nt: TGTGCCAGCAACAGTCGGGACTATGGAAATGAGCAGTTCTTC; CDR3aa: CASNSRDYGNEQFF
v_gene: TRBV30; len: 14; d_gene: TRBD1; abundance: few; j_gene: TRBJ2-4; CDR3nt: TGTGCCTGGGAACCGGGACAGGGCGGGAACATTCAGTACTTC; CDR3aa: CAWEPGQGGNIQYF
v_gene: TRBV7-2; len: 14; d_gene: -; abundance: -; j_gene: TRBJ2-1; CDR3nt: TGTGCCAGCAGCTCTCTAGACCCCTACAATGAGCAGTTCTTC; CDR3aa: CASSSLDPYNEQFF
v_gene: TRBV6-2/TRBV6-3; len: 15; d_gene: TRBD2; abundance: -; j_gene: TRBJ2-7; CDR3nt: TGTGCCAGCAATATAGCGGGTATAAGATCCTACGAGCAGTACTTC; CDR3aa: CASNIAGIRSYEQYF
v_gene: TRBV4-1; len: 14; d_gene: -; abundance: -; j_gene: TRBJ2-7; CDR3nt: TGCGCCAGCAGCCAAGATCGAGTCCTCTACGAGCAGTACTTC; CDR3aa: CASSQDRVLYEQYF
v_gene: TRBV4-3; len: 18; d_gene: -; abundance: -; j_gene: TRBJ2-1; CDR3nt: TGCGCCAGCAGCCAAGATCTGGGGGGCCGGAGCTCCTACAATGAGCAGTTCTTC; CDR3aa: CASSQDLGGRSSYNEQFF
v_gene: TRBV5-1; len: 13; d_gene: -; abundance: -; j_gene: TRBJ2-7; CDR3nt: TGCGCCAGCAGCATCCAGTACTCCTACGAGCAGTACTTC; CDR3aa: CASSIQYSYEQYF
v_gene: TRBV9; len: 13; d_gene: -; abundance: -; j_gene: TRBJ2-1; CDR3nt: TGTGCCAGCAGCATTTCTGTGTACAATGAGCAGTTCTTC; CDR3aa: CASSISVYNEQFF
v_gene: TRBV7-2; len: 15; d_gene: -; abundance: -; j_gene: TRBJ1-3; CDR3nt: TGTGCCAGCAGCTTAATAGGGGTCTCTGGAAACACCATATATTTT; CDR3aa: CASSLIGVSGNTIYF
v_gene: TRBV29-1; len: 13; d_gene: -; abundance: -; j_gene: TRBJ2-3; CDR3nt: TGCAGCGTTGAAGTAGAGGCCACAGATACGCAGTATTTT; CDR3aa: CSVEVEATDTQYF
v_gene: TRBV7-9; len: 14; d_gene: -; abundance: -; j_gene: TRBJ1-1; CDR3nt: TGTGCCAGCAGCTTAGCACCCGGGGACACTGAAGCTTTCTTT; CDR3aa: CASSLAPGDTEAFF
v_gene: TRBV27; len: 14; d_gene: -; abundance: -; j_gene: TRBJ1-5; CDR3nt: TGTGCCAGCAGTTTGGGACACCTAGATCAGCCCCAGCATTTT; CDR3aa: CASSLGHLDQPQHF